Presented here are 28 T cell receptor beta chains from one specimen sequenced in a study of T cells in Graves' hyperthyroidism and ophthalmopathy. Using RNA transcripts as the source, TCR beta CDR3 regions were amplified. A first-round RT-PCR of the TCR CDR3 used the HTBI primer set. TCRdb used MiXCR to reprocess the multiplex PCR reads, holding one entry per CDR3 protein. The data show hundreds of thousands of distinct CDR3 sequences, 14% seen once. The sequenced sample was blood. All receptors derive from a woman in her forties with Graves' hyperthyroidism.

This clonotype was observed at least ten times. The chain combines TRBV18 with TRBJ1-5; the D gene is possibly TRBD1 (6 bases). V gave up 0 bases and J gave up 5 bases, with 11 bases separating them. Germline V CDR1 and CDR2: KGHSH, LQKENI. CDR3 length: 15 amino acids. The CDR3 reads CASSPPQGSDQPQHF. The CDR3, as DNA: TGTGCCAGCTCACCACCGCAGGGGTCGGATCAGCCCCAGCATTTT.

This clonotype showed up many times. The chain is built from TRBV7-3 and TRBJ2-2; tentatively, D is TRBD2 (6 bases). From germline, CDR1 is SGHTA and CDR2 FQGTGA. Trimming cost V 2 bases and J 4 bases, with 11 bases left between them. The CDR3 length is 15 residues. In nucleotides, the CDR3 is TGTGCCAGCAGCTTACGGGGGTCGGGCACCGGGGAGCTGTTTTTT. It yields the protein CASSLRGSGTGELFF.

This clonotype was seen only a few times. The V gene is TRBV6-5, the J gene TRBJ2-5; perhaps TRBD2 as D (6 bases). The CDR3 is 14 residues long. The germline V and J ends were trimmed by 2 bases and 4 bases, with 11 bases remaining between them. CDR1 is MNHEY, CDR2 SVGAGI, per germline. CDR3 amino acids: CASSYGRTPETQYF. As DNA, the CDR3 is TGTGCCAGCAGTTACGGGAGGACTCCAGAGACCCAGTACTTC.

The chain has TRBV4-1 and TRBJ2-6; D might be TRBD1 or TRBD2, each matching 5 bases. V lost 0 bases to trimming and J lost 4 bases, with 10 bases between them. CDR1 is MGHRA and CDR2 is YSYEKL in the germline V gene. CDR3 length equals 16 residues. This CDR3 reads CASSQEGEQGANVLTF. CDR3 sequence (DNA): TGCGCCAGCAGCCAAGAGGGGGAGCAAGGGGCCAACGTCCTGACTTTC.

Worth noting for this clonotype: With a much larger clone just one base away, this may be a read error. This chain connects TRBV12-3 or TRBV12-4 to TRBJ2-7; D unclear. There are 16 residues in the CDR3. Trimming stripped 3 bases from V and 3 bases from J, with 18 bases between. The CDR3 region is CASSLGERSYIYEQYF. In DNA form, the CDR3 reads TGTGCCAGCAGTTTGGGCGAAAGATCTTACATCTACGAGCAGTACTTC.

At least ten counts were recorded for this clonotype. This chain connects TRBV3-1 to TRBJ2-3; weak D call: TRBD2 (5 bases). Trimming took 2 bases from V and 6 from J, leaving 12 bases between them. Germline-derived CDR1 and CDR2 are LGHDT and YNNKEL (reference sequence). The CDR3 loop spans 14 amino acids. This chain's CDR3 is CASSQTTRRDTQYF. Written as DNA, the CDR3 is TGTGCCAGCAGCCAAACCACACGGAGGGATACGCAGTATTTT.

The chain uses TRBV20-1 and TRBJ2-7; TRBD2 aligns across 9 bases. Germline values: CDR1 DFQATT, CDR2 SNEGSKA (reference sequence). The CDR3 consists of 13 residues. J was trimmed by 0 bases and V by 5 bases; bases with no gene match: 2. The CDR3 spells CSAGSGSSYEQYF. CDR3 nucleotides: TGCAGTGCTGGTAGCGGGAGCTCCTACGAGCAGTACTTC.

In this sample, this clonotype turned up a few times. A read error is possible here, since a much larger clone lies one base away. The chain has TRBV18 and TRBJ2-5; D is uncertain. With 3 bases removed from V and 7 bases from J, the gap between germline ends came to 18 bases. Germline CDR1 reads KGHSH; CDR2 reads LQKENI. The CDR3 has 15 residues. The CDR3 loop is CASSPKAESLWTQYF. CDR3 coding DNA: TGTGCCAGCTCACCGAAGGCAGAGTCCCTATGGACCCAGTACTTC. Combining the CDR3 with reference TRBV18 and TRBJ2-5 gives the whole variable domain NAGVMQNPRHLVRRRGQEARLRCSPMKGHSHVYWYRQLPEEGLKFMVYLQKENIIDESGMPKERFSAEFPKEGPSILRIQQVVRGDSAAYFCASSPKAESLWTQYFGPGTRLLVL.

This clonotype was observed at least ten times. This rearrangement joins TRBV5-1 to TRBJ2-1; possible D gene TRBD1, 5 bases. The V and J ends lost 0 bases and 4 bases respectively, with 11 bases between them. The CDR3 sequence is 15 residues long. Per germline, CDR1 SGHRS and CDR2 YFSETQ. The CDR3 protein is CASSLVQAEYNEQFF. Here the CDR3 DNA reads TGCGCCAGCAGCTTGGTACAGGCAGAGTACAATGAGCAGTTCTTC. Together with reference TRBV5-1 and TRBJ2-1, the CDR3 gives the full variable domain: KAGVTQTPRYLIKTRGQQVTLSCSPISGHRSVSWYQQTPGQGLQFLFEYFSETQRNKGNFPGRFSGRQFSNSRSEMNVSTLELGDSALYLCASSLVQAEYNEQFFGPGTRLTVL.

The V call is TRBV29-1, the J call TRBJ2-1; TRBD2 aligns across 8 bases. CDR3 length equals 14 residues. CDR1 is SQVTM and CDR2 is ANQGSEA in the germline V gene. J was trimmed by 4 bases and V by 1 base; bases with no gene match: 3. CDR3 sequence reads: CSVEGSGTYNEQFF. Here the CDR3 DNA reads TGCAGCGTTGAAGGTAGCGGGACTTACAATGAGCAGTTCTTC.

As concerns this clonotype: A much larger clone lies a single base off, so this may be a read error. Likely a read error: the CDR3 ends without its conserved phenylalanine or tryptophan. The chain has TRBV30 and TRBJ1-2; perhaps TRBD1 as D (5 bases). The CDR3 sequence is 13 residues long. V lost 2 bases and J 3 bases, leaving 10 bases between the germline ends. The germline V gene has CDR1 GTSNPN and CDR2 SVGIG (reference sequence). The CDR3 is CAWSRGSYYGYTS. The CDR3 DNA follows: TGTGCCTGGAGTCGGGGCAGCTACTATGGCTACACCTCC.

Comments on this clonotype: It may be a read error: a sequence one base away is much more abundant. The chain links TRBV14 to TRBJ2-1, with 9 bases aligning to TRBD2. Per germline, CDR1 SGHDN and CDR2 FVKESK. The CDR3 runs to 13 residues. The CDR3 DNA sequence: TGTGCCAACAGCGGGACTAGCTTGAAAGAGCAGTTCTTC. Translation gives CANSGTSLKEQFF.

This clonotype appeared many times. The chain is built from TRBV3-1 and TRBJ1-3, with TRBD1 matching over 7 bases. Looked up from germline, CDR1 is LGHDT and CDR2 is YNNKEL (reference sequence). Germline trimming cut 4 bases from V and 1 base from J; bases unmatched to any gene: 7. The CDR3 is made up of 16 amino acids. CDR3 sequence (DNA): TGTGCCAGCAGCCTACGACAGGGTACTTCTGGAAACACCATATATTTT. Its translation is CASSLRQGTSGNTIYF.

The chain employs TRBV28 and TRBJ1-2, with 10 bases aligning to TRBD1. This CDR3 is 15 amino acids long. Germline CDR1 reads MDHEN; CDR2 reads SYDVKM. V dropped 6 bases and J dropped 8; count of bases not matched to a gene: 12. For the CDR3, the DNA is TGTGCCAGCAGAACCACAACCGGGACAGGGGTCGGCTACACCTTC. It yields the protein CASRTTTGTGVGYTF.

This clonotype was observed at least ten times. The V and J genes are TRBV20-1 and TRBJ2-3; 7 bases are shared with TRBD1. J gave up 1 base and V 0 bases, and 7 bases lay outside the gene matches. This CDR3 comprises 16 residues. CDR1 and CDR2 from the germline V gene are DFQATT and SNEGSKA (reference sequence). The CDR3 spells CSARDVWTGGTDTQYF. For the CDR3, the DNA is TGCAGTGCTAGAGATGTCTGGACAGGAGGCACAGATACGCAGTATTTT.

As concerns this clonotype: This sequence may be a read error, since a much larger clone differs from it by one base. The chain is built from TRBV12-5 and TRBJ2-7; TRBD1 or TRBD2 may be the D gene (5 bases each). The better agreement between TRBJ2-1 and the DNA end casts doubt on the J call. The CDR3 covers 17 residues. Per germline, CDR1 LGHNT and CDR2 FRNRAP. CDR3 in amino acids: CASGLAPGPRATYEQFF. The DNA for the CDR3 is TGTGCTAGTGGTTTGGCTCCGGGACCCAGAGCAACCTACGAGCAGTTCTTC.

The sample holds a few counts of this clonotype. The J gene is TRBJ1-1, the V gene TRBV9, with TRBD1 as a possible D gene (5 bases). Germline V CDR1 and CDR2: SGDLS, YYNGEE. Trimming removed 0 bases at V and 3 bases at J, with 12 bases between. The CDR3 length is 15 residues. The CDR3 DNA reads TGTGCCAGCAGCGTAGTTGGGGGGGGGGACACTGAAGCTTTCTTT. It encodes CASSVVGGGDTEAFF.

This clonotype has ten or more counts. The V gene is TRBV20-1, the J gene TRBJ2-7, with D possibly being TRBD2 (5 bases). The CDR3 has 12 residues. The germline V gene encodes CDR1 DFQATT and CDR2 SNEGSKA (reference sequence). CDR3 amino acids: CGSERNLYEQYF. In DNA, the CDR3 is TGCGGGAGCGAGCGGAACCTATACGAGCAGTACTTC.

This chain links TRBV5-1 with TRBJ2-7, with D perhaps TRBD1 or TRBD2 (5 bases each). Germline CDR1 SGHRS, CDR2 YFSETQ. V dropped 4 bases and J dropped 3 bases, with 17 bases sitting between them. CDR3 length equals 15 residues. DNA of the CDR3: TGCGCCAGCAGCCGAGGCGCCAGGGAGAGCTACGAGCAGTACTTC. Amino acids: CASSRGARESYEQYF.

This clonotype has ten or more counts. The V and J genes are TRBV14 and TRBJ2-1; tentative D call: TRBD1 (5 bases). The CDR3 runs to 14 residues. The V end lost 3 bases, the J end lost 3 bases, and 9 bases lay between the germline ends. CDR1 is SGHDN, CDR2 FVKESK, per germline. For the CDR3, the DNA is TGTGCCAGCAGCCAGACAGTGCTCTACAATGAGCAGTTCTTC. Residues: CASSQTVLYNEQFF.

The chain uses TRBV14 and TRBJ2-1, with D perhaps matching TRBD1 or TRBD2 (5 bases each). Trimming cost V 0 bases and J 6 bases, with 12 bases left between them. Germline V CDR1 and CDR2: SGHDN, FVKESK. The CDR3 has 15 residues. This CDR3 reads CASSQDRAGSNEQFF. The CDR3 DNA sequence: TGTGCCAGCAGCCAAGATCGAGCAGGGAGCAATGAGCAGTTCTTC.

There are a few counts of this clonotype. The chain links TRBV6-1 to TRBJ2-2; 12 positions match TRBD2. The germline V gene has CDR1 MNHNS and CDR2 SASEGT. The V segment lost 6 bases and the J segment 1 base; nucleotides outside the gene matches: 0. The CDR3 loop spans 15 amino acids. This chain's CDR3 is CASRGLAGNTGELFF. CDR3 nucleotide sequence: TGTGCCAGCAGGGGACTAGCGGGGAACACCGGGGAGCTGTTTTTT.

This clonotype occurred many times. The CDR3: CASSGRTQDEQYF. The CDR3, as DNA: TGCGCCAGCAGCGGGAGGACTCAGGACGAGCAGTACTTC. The genes are TRBV5-1 and TRBJ2-7; tentative D call: TRBD2 (6 bases). CDR1 and CDR2 (germline): SGHRS, YFSETQ. Trimming pared 4 bases from V and 5 bases from J, leaving 13 bases between. The CDR3 runs to 13 residues. The full variable domain, in which reference TRBV5-1 and TRBJ2-7 provide the parts outside the CDR3, is KAGVTQTPRYLIKTRGQQVTLSCSPISGHRSVSWYQQTPGQGLQFLFEYFSETQRNKGNFPGRFSGRQFSNSRSEMNVSTLELGDSALYLCASSGRTQDEQYFGPGTRLTVT.

This clonotype occurred many times. The V gene is TRBV5-1, the J gene TRBJ2-3; D is ambiguous. This CDR3 is 14 amino acids long. Germline CDR1 SGHRS, CDR2 YFSETQ. With 2 bases removed from V and 0 bases from J, the gap between germline ends came to 7 bases. The CDR3 DNA reads as TGCGCCAGCAGCTTCTGGCGGAGCACAGATACGCAGTATTTT. Its protein product is CASSFWRSTDTQYF.

This clonotype has a handful of counts. The CDR3, as DNA: TGCAGCGTTGAGTCCTACCCCTTGGAGGGGAGGGACACAGATACGCAGTATTTT. This sequence encodes CSVESYPLEGRDTDTQYF. The genes are TRBV29-1 and TRBJ2-3; the match to TRBD2 covers 7 bases. There are 18 residues in the CDR3. Looked up from germline, CDR1 is SQVTM and CDR2 is ANQGSEA. After removal of 3 bases from V and 2 bases from J, the junction contained 17 bases not matched to a gene.

This clonotype showed up many times. J is TRBJ2-3 and V is TRBV5-1; TRBD1 might be the D (5 bases). Germline-derived CDR1 and CDR2 are SGHRS and YFSETQ. CDR3 length equals 14 residues. V shed 4 bases and J shed 3 bases, with 12 bases lying between them. The CDR3 sequence: CASSRGRETDTQYF. The DNA for the CDR3 is TGCGCCAGCAGCAGGGGCAGGGAAACAGATACGCAGTATTTT.

V and J are TRBV4-1 and TRBJ1-5; D not resolved. Germline CDR1 reads MGHRA; CDR2 reads YSYEKL. This CDR3 spans 15 amino acids. The V end lost 2 bases, the J end lost 2 bases, and 10 bases lay between the germline ends. CDR3 coding DNA: TGCGCCAGCAGCCAAATCGGAGGTGGCAATCAGCCCCAGCATTTT. As protein: CASSQIGGGNQPQHF.

This clonotype has a count of ten or more. This chain connects TRBV6-1 to TRBJ2-7; 13 nucleotides agree with TRBD2. Germline V gene lookup returns CDR1 MNHNS and CDR2 SASEGT. The V gene end was trimmed by 5 bases and the J gene end by 7 bases; junction bases not matched to a gene: 11. CDR3 length equals 16 residues. This chain's CDR3 is CASSSGTSGKLREQYF. The CDR3 nucleotides read TGTGCCAGCAGTTCGGGGACTAGCGGGAAATTACGGGAGCAGTACTTC.